This T cell receptor (beta chain) was obtained from a study of cytomegalovirus exposure and HLA in healthy donors. Study results and caveats: Previous analysis showed most TCR beta V segments were productive about 90% or about 30% of the time. TRBV6-2, TRBV6-3 and other indistinguishable V segments were excluded. As a later analysis revealed, most CMV-associated TCR beta chains appeared HLA-restricted. It was assumed in the presence/absence analyses that sequencing depth was roughly uniform across donors.

This clone has a handful of counts. Its specificity is unknown. The PCR was carried out with 60 Vbeta primers and 13 Jbeta primers. This table comes from immunoSEQ multiplex PCR, and its TCRdb copy is limited to in-frame clones, with some not included. Of roughly 190,000 clones listed, about four fifths are singletons. The CDR3 consists of 15 residues. Germline CDR1 LNHNV, CDR2 YYDKDF (reference sequence). V lost 4 bases and J 4 bases, leaving 16 bases between the germline ends. The chain carries TRBV15 and TRBJ2-5; maybe TRBD1 (5 bases). This TCR was recovered from a female donor in good health and CMV-seronegative. Material for sequencing was PBMCs. CDR3 DNA: TGTGCCACCAGCAACCCCGTCCCTGGGGCAGAGACCCAGTACTTC. It is translated as CATSNPVPGAETQYF. The full variable domain, with the rest looked up from reference TRBV15 and TRBJ2-5, is DAMVIQNPRYQVTQFGKPVTLSCSQTLNHNVMYWYQQKSSQAPKLLFHYYDKDFNNEADTPDNFQSRRPNTSFCFLDIRSPGLGDTAMYLCATSNPVPGAETQYFGPGTRLLVL.